The clone carrying this T cell receptor (beta chain) was picked up a small number of times. Germline V CDR1 and CDR2: SGHTA, FQGNSA. This CDR3 region has 16 residues. V gave up 0 bases and J gave up 4 bases; unmatched junction bases: 4. This record belongs to a study of neurological immune-mediated disorders. Described time point: longitudinal time-point 2. TCRdb re-analysed the 5' RACE reads in MiXCR, keeping a single row per CDR3 protein. Here the sample spans 65,000 to 85,000 distinct CDR3 sequences, 4.5% to 7.5% being singletons. The material sequenced was PBMCs. The source of this sequence is a woman in her sixties or seventies with multiple sclerosis. This chain connects TRBV7-2 to TRBJ2-1, with 9 bases identical to TRBD2. CDR3 nucleotides: TGTGCCAGCAGCTTAGCGAAGGCGGGGGGGTACAATGAGCAGTTCTTC. Protein sequence: CASSLAKAGGYNEQFF. Combining the CDR3 with reference TRBV7-2 and TRBJ2-1 gives the whole variable domain GAGVSQSPSNKVTEKGKDVELRCDPISGHTALYWYRQSLGQGLEFLIYFQGNSAPDKSGLPSDRFSAERTGGSVSTLTIQRTQQEDSAVYLCASSLAKAGGYNEQFFGPGTRLTVL.